Below, 31 T cell receptor beta chains from the same sample are listed, as sequenced in a study of shared clonotypes between healthy human individuals. TCRdb's table, derived via immunoSEQ multiplex PCR, lists solely in-frame clones and lacks some. This sample yields roughly 590,000 clones, of which around 95% are seen a single time; 0.11% belongs to the top ten. As defined, naive CD8 cells were CD45RO-negative and positively selected for CCR7, with terminally differentiated effector memory CD45RA+ cells excluded. Sequencing was performed on naive CD8+ T cells sorted from blood. The source of these receptors is a woman younger than 45 in good health.

V and J are TRBV27 and TRBJ2-7, with D perhaps given as TRBD1 or TRBD2 (5 bases each). The CDR3 covers 15 residues. Trimming took off 2 bases at V and 0 bases at J, with 11 bases between the two ends. Germline CDR1 MNHEY, CDR2 SMNVEV (reference sequence). CDR3 sequence: CASSLGPGSSYEQYF. The CDR3 nucleotides are TGTGCCAGCAGTTTAGGGCCAGGGAGCTCCTACGAGCAGTACTTC.

V and J are TRBV6-1 and TRBJ2-1, with D perhaps TRBD1 (6 bases). Trimming took 5 bases from V and 5 from J, leaving 16 bases between them. CDR1 is MNHNS and CDR2 is SASEGT in the germline V gene. The CDR3 has 15 amino acids. In DNA, the CDR3 is TGTGCCAGCAGTCCACAGGGTGACCCCCACAATGAGCAGTTCTTC. Translation gives CASSPQGDPHNEQFF.

This chain links TRBV6-5 with TRBJ2-7, with D tentatively TRBD2 (6 bases). The CDR3 totals 15 residues. CDR1 and CDR2 from the germline V gene are MNHEY and SVGAGI. V shed 0 bases and J shed 3 bases, with 12 bases lying between them. This CDR3 is CASSYSVGGIYEQYF. In DNA form, the CDR3 reads TGTGCCAGCAGTTACTCGGTAGGCGGGATCTACGAGCAGTACTTC.

The V gene is TRBV29-1, the J gene TRBJ2-2; the D is unclear. Deletions cut 4 bases from V and 4 bases from J, with 7 bases between. Germline CDR1 is SQVTM and CDR2 is ANQGSEA. The CDR3 extends over 12 amino acids. The CDR3 region has the DNA TGCAGCGTTGTAGTGGCCACCGGGGAGCTGTTTTTT. Translating gives CSVVVATGELFF.

The chain employs TRBV19 and TRBJ2-2; maybe TRBD1 (5 bases). V lost 3 bases and J 6 bases, leaving 11 bases between the germline ends. The CDR3 spans 14 residues. Germline CDR1 LNHDA, CDR2 SQIVND (reference sequence). The CDR3: CASSILGRPGELFF. The CDR3 DNA follows: TGTGCCAGTAGTATTCTGGGGCGCCCCGGGGAGCTGTTTTTT.

This chain uses TRBV13 with TRBJ2-7; TRBD2 might be the D (6 bases). There are 14 residues in the CDR3. Trimming removed 5 bases at V and 2 bases at J, with 13 bases between. The germline CDR1 and CDR2 sequences are PRHDT and FYEKMQ (reference sequence). The CDR3 reads CASSPLGGAYEQYF. The CDR3, as DNA: TGTGCCAGCAGCCCGCTCGGGGGAGCCTACGAGCAGTACTTC. Looking up the rest from reference TRBV13 and TRBJ2-7 gives the full variable domain: AAGVIQSPRHLIKEKRETATLKCYPIPRHDTVYWYQQGPGQDPQFLISFYEKMQSDKGSIPDRFSAQQFSDYHSELNMSSLELGDSALYFCASSPLGGAYEQYFGPGTRLTVT.

This chain links TRBV5-6 with TRBJ2-7; the D gene is possibly TRBD1 (6 bases). V was trimmed by 7 bases and J by 2 bases, leaving 16 bases between them. This CDR3 spans 14 amino acids. Germline V CDR1 and CDR2: SGHDT, YYEEEE. This CDR3 is CASGTPTGTYEQYF. For the CDR3, the DNA is TGTGCCAGCGGCACCCCGACAGGTACCTACGAGCAGTACTTC. Full variable domain (missing parts from reference TRBV5-6 and TRBJ2-7): DAGVTQSPTHLIKTRGQQVTLRCSPKSGHDTVSWYQQALGQGPQFIFQYYEEEERQRGNFPDRFSGHQFPNYSSELNVNALLLGDSALYLCASGTPTGTYEQYFGPGTRLTVT.

A few counts support this clone. The V call is TRBV28, the J call TRBJ1-3; D uncertain. The germline V gene encodes CDR1 MDHEN and CDR2 SYDVKM. This CDR3 region has 14 residues. Trimming stripped 3 bases from V and 4 bases from J, with 10 bases between. For the CDR3, the DNA is TGTGCCAGCAGTTTGGATGTTCGAGGAAACACCATATATTTT. It specifies CASSLDVRGNTIYF.

The rearrangement joins TRBV14 to TRBJ2-1; a weak D match, TRBD2 (6 bases). Germline V gives CDR1 SGHDN, CDR2 FVKESK. Trimming shortened V by 4 bases and J by 8 bases, and 18 bases separated the two germline ends. The CDR3 is made up of 15 amino acids. CDR3 in DNA: TGTGCCAGCAGCCCCGGAGGGATCTTCGGGGATGAGCAGTTCTTC. Amino acid sequence: CASSPGGIFGDEQFF.

The genes are TRBV28 and TRBJ2-7, with 11 bases matching TRBD2. CDR3 size: 14 residues. Germline CDR1 and CDR2: MDHEN and SYDVKM. V shed 6 bases, J shed 3 bases, and the junction held 4 bases outside the gene matches. The chain's CDR3 is CASRRTSGRYEQYF. CDR3 in DNA: TGTGCCAGCAGACGGACTAGCGGGCGCTACGAGCAGTACTTC.

This sequence joins TRBV6-5 and TRBJ2-2; 7 nucleotides line up with TRBD2. Trimming removed 2 bases from V and 6 bases from J; junction bases left unmatched: 9. Per the germline V gene, CDR1 is MNHEY and CDR2 is SVGAGI. The CDR3 length is 16 residues. CDR3 loop: CASSYLLAEGAGELFF. The CDR3 DNA is TGTGCCAGCAGTTACCTTCTAGCGGAAGGTGCCGGGGAGCTGTTTTTT.

This CDR3 is CATSRSRAGGGEQYF. CDR3 sequence (DNA): TGTGCCACCAGCAGAAGCAGGGCAGGGGGAGGCGAGCAGTACTTC. This chain uses TRBV15 with TRBJ2-7, with D perhaps matching TRBD1 (7 bases). The CDR3 is made up of 15 amino acids. CDR1 LNHNV and CDR2 YYDKDF come from the germline V gene (reference sequence). Deletions cut 2 bases from V and 6 bases from J, with 17 bases between.

The gene calls are TRBV27 and TRBJ2-7; D assignment may be TRBD1 or TRBD2 (5 bases each). With 0 bases removed from V and 5 bases from J, the gap between germline ends came to 14 bases. In germline, CDR1 is MNHEY, CDR2 SMNVEV (reference sequence). This CDR3 has 15 amino acids. The CDR3 sequence: CASSLSTLGVNEQYF. The CDR3 nucleotides are TGTGCCAGCAGTTTATCGACCTTGGGGGTTAACGAGCAGTACTTC.

The chain uses TRBV5-4 and TRBJ2-2; D might be TRBD2 (5 bases). Germline V gene lookup returns CDR1 SGHNT and CDR2 YYREEE (reference sequence). The ends were cut back, 4 bases at V and 1 base at J, with 8 bases in the middle. This CDR3 is built from 14 residues. This CDR3 reads CASSPEGNTGELFF. The CDR3 nucleotides are TGTGCCAGCAGCCCCGAGGGGAACACCGGGGAGCTGTTTTTT.

The V gene is TRBV6-1, the J gene TRBJ1-5; unclear D gene. CDR1 and CDR2 from the germline V gene are MNHNS and SASEGT. V was clipped by 9 bases and J by 0 bases, with 15 bases between them. The CDR3 totals 15 residues. The CDR3 DNA follows: TGTGCCAGTAAGAGCCGGACGTATAGCAATCAGCCCCAGCATTTT. It codes for CASKSRTYSNQPQHF.

The chain recombines TRBV19 with TRBJ2-1; D gene ambiguous. Trimming took 3 bases from V and 0 from J, leaving 12 bases between them. Germline lookup yields CDR1 LNHDA and CDR2 SQIVND (reference sequence). The CDR3 is 16 amino acids. Here the CDR3 reads CASSILGPTSYNEQFF. CDR3 nucleotide sequence: TGTGCCAGTAGTATCCTAGGACCGACCTCCTACAATGAGCAGTTCTTC.

The chain carries TRBV7-9 and TRBJ2-2; the match to TRBD2 covers 8 bases. This CDR3 is built from 16 residues. Germline lookup yields CDR1 SEHNR and CDR2 FQNEAQ (reference sequence). Trimming at V came to 5 bases and at J to 7 bases, leaving 12 bases not matched to a gene. The CDR3 loop is CASSDSLSGTGGELFF. The DNA of the CDR3 is TGTGCCAGCAGCGACTCTCTTAGCGGGACGGGCGGGGAGCTGTTTTTT.

The V call is TRBV9, the J call TRBJ2-2; 9 positions agree with TRBD1. J gave up 3 bases and V 2 bases, and 5 bases lay outside the gene matches. The CDR3 totals 16 residues. Germline lookup yields CDR1 SGDLS and CDR2 YYNGEE. The CDR3 reads CASSVRDREDTGELFF. CDR3 nucleotide sequence: TGTGCCAGCAGCGTCCGGGACAGGGAGGACACCGGGGAGCTGTTTTTT.

The gene calls are TRBV5-4 and TRBJ2-5; D might be TRBD1 or TRBD2, each matching 6 bases. This CDR3 comprises 13 residues. V was clipped by 5 bases and J by 2 bases, with 10 bases between them. Germline-derived CDR1 and CDR2 are SGHNT and YYREEE (reference sequence). CDR3 loop: CASSGGLQETQYF. The CDR3 nucleotides are TGTGCCAGCAGTGGGGGGCTTCAAGAGACCCAGTACTTC.

This chain links TRBV28 with TRBJ2-7; 11 nucleotides align to TRBD2. CDR1 is MDHEN, CDR2 SYDVKM, per germline. Trimming cost V 4 bases and J 3 bases; bases outside gene matches: 8. CDR3 length equals 16 residues. Written as DNA, the CDR3 is TGTGCCAGCAGTTCCCCCTCCGGGACTAGCGGCTACGAGCAGTACTTC. It yields the protein CASSSPSGTSGYEQYF.

The chain recombines TRBV7-9 with TRBJ2-7; D is possibly TRBD1 (5 bases). This CDR3 region has 13 residues. CDR1 and CDR2 (germline): SEHNR, FQNEAQ (reference sequence). V lost 4 bases and J lost 2, with 9 bases in between. CDR3 region: CASSSDSPYEQYF. The DNA for the CDR3 is TGTGCCAGCAGCTCTGACAGTCCCTACGAGCAGTACTTC.

This chain uses TRBV27 with TRBJ2-2, with unresolved D. CDR3 length: 14 residues. Trimming pared 2 bases from V and 6 bases from J, leaving 10 bases between. Looked up from germline, CDR1 is MNHEY and CDR2 is SMNVEV (reference sequence). The CDR3 DNA sequence: TGTGCCAGCAGTTTAGGGTCGAGCCCCGGGGAGCTGTTTTTT. The encoded protein is CASSLGSSPGELFF.

The chain joins TRBV7-9 to TRBJ2-1; maybe TRBD2 (5 bases). V lost 1 base and J 6 bases, leaving 10 bases between the germline ends. Looked up from germline, CDR1 is SEHNR and CDR2 is FQNEAQ (reference sequence). The CDR3 is 14 amino acids. CDR3 DNA sequence: TGTGCCAGCAGCTTAGAACATGGGAGCAATGAGCAGTTCTTC. Translated, it gives CASSLEHGSNEQFF. The complete variable domain, with remaining parts taken from reference TRBV7-9 and TRBJ2-1, reads DTGVSQNPRHKITKRGQNVTFRCDPISEHNRLYWYRQTLGQGPEFLTYFQNEAQLEKSRLLSDRFSAERPKGSFSTLEIQRTEQGDSAMYLCASSLEHGSNEQFFGPGTRLTVL.

J is TRBJ2-7 and V is TRBV5-6, with 7 bases fitting TRBD1. This CDR3 has 14 amino acids. From germline, CDR1 is SGHDT and CDR2 YYEEEE. With V trimmed by 6 bases and J by 3 bases, 9 bases remained unmatched. CDR3 sequence (DNA): TGTGCCAGCACCCCCGGGACAGCCTTCTACGAGCAGTACTTC. Its protein product is CASTPGTAFYEQYF.

The genes are TRBV5-4 and TRBJ2-1; D perhaps matches TRBD2 (6 bases). Looked up from germline, CDR1 is SGHNT and CDR2 is YYREEE (reference sequence). The CDR3 consists of 15 residues. V lost 2 bases and J lost 2, with 11 bases in between. The CDR3 sequence: CASSFTGAPYNEQFF. The CDR3 coding sequence is TGTGCCAGCAGCTTTACGGGAGCCCCCTACAATGAGCAGTTCTTC.

V is TRBV4-1 and J is TRBJ2-1; the match to TRBD2 covers 10 bases. V was pared by 1 base and J by 7 bases, with 10 bases of the junction left unmatched. The CDR3 consists of 17 residues. Germline V lookup: CDR1 MGHRA, CDR2 YSYEKL. Here the CDR3 reads CASSQGAASGSENEQFF. CDR3 DNA sequence: TGCGCCAGCAGCCAAGGTGCGGCTAGCGGGAGTGAAAATGAGCAGTTCTTC.

The V gene is TRBV29-1, the J gene TRBJ1-1, with 7 bases that match TRBD1. CDR1 is SQVTM and CDR2 is ANQGSEA in the germline V gene. CDR3 size: 17 residues. V gave up 6 bases and J gave up 4 bases; unmatched junction bases: 20. The CDR3 reads CSVADPPGGGQITEAFF. The CDR3 nucleotides are TGCAGCGTCGCTGACCCTCCGGGGGGGGGACAGATCACTGAAGCTTTCTTT.

The genes are TRBV15 and TRBJ2-2; D is ambiguous. Germline CDR1 reads LNHNV; CDR2 reads YYDKDF (reference sequence). The CDR3 is made up of 17 amino acids. V gave up 0 bases and J gave up 0 bases, with 11 bases separating them. The CDR3 DNA is TGTGCCACCAGCAGAGATTTGAGTACCGCGAACACCGGGGAGCTGTTTTTT. Its translation: CATSRDLSTANTGELFF.

V gene TRBV11-2 combines with J gene TRBJ2-4; perhaps TRBD1 as D (5 bases). The V end was cut by 5 bases, the J end by 7 bases, with 18 bases between. CDR3 length equals 15 residues. CDR1 is SGHAT and CDR2 is FQNNGV in the germline V gene. The CDR3 sequence is CASSKRGSTWNIQYF. CDR3 DNA sequence: TGTGCCAGCAGCAAAAGGGGAAGTACTTGGAACATTCAGTACTTC.

The chain carries TRBV11-2 and TRBJ2-1; D is unclear. The CDR3 length is 14 residues. V lost 1 base and J 0 bases, leaving 4 bases between the germline ends. CDR1 is SGHAT and CDR2 is FQNNGV in the germline V gene. The CDR3 DNA follows: TGTGCCAGCAGCTTAGTCGACTCCTACAATGAGCAGTTCTTC. Its protein product is CASSLVDSYNEQFF.

This chain links TRBV7-3 with TRBJ2-2; 11 bases align to TRBD2. Germline V gene data show CDR1 as SGHTA and CDR2 as FQGTGA. This CDR3 is 20 amino acids long. V lost 1 base to trimming and J lost 5 bases; unmatched junction nucleotides: 15. CDR3 DNA: TGTGCCAGCAGCTTAAGGCCAAAACTAGCGGGAGCTTCATATACCGGGGAGCTGTTTTTT. Translated: CASSLRPKLAGASYTGELFF.